Listed below are T cell receptor beta chains from one sample, sequenced in a study of blood T cells in healthy people across ages. Each CDR3 protein gets one entry after TCRdb re-called the 5' RACE reads with MiXCR. The sample holds under 1,000,000 distinct CDR3 sequences, around 50% seen once. The sequencing sample was made of blood. These receptors came from an elderly man in good health. Both conserved end residues are part of each CDR3. Fields, in order: V gene, J gene, CDR3 protein.

v_call: TRBV5-4
j_call: TRBJ1-1
cdr3_aa: CASSLKGTGALNTEAFF

v_call: TRBV29-1
j_call: TRBJ2-7
cdr3_aa: CSVGPTPYEQYF

v_call: TRBV20-1
j_call: TRBJ1-1
cdr3_aa: CSARDQSTMNTEAFF

v_call: TRBV20-1
j_call: TRBJ2-5
cdr3_aa: CSASDGTSGRRNEQYF

v_call: TRBV6-5
j_call: .
cdr3_aa: CASSSRTGVYNEQYF

v_call: TRBV20-1
j_call: TRBJ2-1
cdr3_aa: CSARVRAASYNEQFF

v_call: TRBV7-2
j_call: .
cdr3_aa: CASSLALGGSEQYF

v_call: TRBV20-1
j_call: TRBJ1-5
cdr3_aa: CSVDGQGGNQPQHF

v_call: TRBV9
j_call: TRBJ2-1
cdr3_aa: CASSVGQGANEQFF

v_call: TRBV20-1
j_call: TRBJ1-2
cdr3_aa: CSALRTGRYGYTF

v_call: TRBV12-3/TRBV12-4
j_call: TRBJ2-7
cdr3_aa: CASSPTRRQGLSYEQYF

v_call: TRBV5-1
j_call: .
cdr3_aa: CASSLTGSKIQTQYF

v_call: TRBV29-1
j_call: TRBJ2-3
cdr3_aa: CSVADENTQYF

v_call: TRBV7-9
j_call: TRBJ2-1
cdr3_aa: CASSLRDRKNNEQFF

v_call: TRBV2
j_call: TRBJ1-2
cdr3_aa: CASSERPGAFYGYTF

v_call: TRBV30
j_call: TRBJ2-7
cdr3_aa: CAWGASKLREQYF

v_call: TRBV5-1
j_call: TRBJ2-3
cdr3_aa: CASSLVPGVNTDTQYF

v_call: TRBV29-1
j_call: TRBJ1-2
cdr3_aa: CNGQGADGYTF

v_call: TRBV7-6
j_call: TRBJ2-1
cdr3_aa: CASSRQRPRGGMSNEQFF

v_call: TRBV20-1
j_call: TRBJ2-3
cdr3_aa: CSANIIGTSGSTDTQYF

v_call: TRBV7-9
j_call: TRBJ2-1
cdr3_aa: CASSITGLRENEQFF

v_call: TRBV7-3
j_call: TRBJ2-1
cdr3_aa: CASSLGVSNEQFF

v_call: TRBV10-2
j_call: TRBJ2-5
cdr3_aa: CASSEAGGPQETQYF

v_call: TRBV9
j_call: TRBJ2-7
cdr3_aa: CASSLEDEAPYEQYF

v_call: TRBV5-1
j_call: TRBJ2-5
cdr3_aa: CASSSTRFRPQETQYF

v_call: TRBV7-2
j_call: TRBJ2-6
cdr3_aa: CASSLGGAPGANVLTF

v_call: TRBV27
j_call: TRBJ2-5
cdr3_aa: CASSRDWDSQETQYF

v_call: TRBV4-2
j_call: TRBJ2-5
cdr3_aa: CASSQETSSETQYF

v_call: TRBV14
j_call: TRBJ1-2
cdr3_aa: CASSQDGTVGGYGYTF

v_call: TRBV7-9
j_call: TRBJ2-1
cdr3_aa: CASSPPFGGSYDEQFF

v_call: TRBV15
j_call: TRBJ2-5
cdr3_aa: CATRTGGSGTQYF

v_call: TRBV20-1
j_call: TRBJ2-5
cdr3_aa: CSAQGSGRVIGVGTQYF

v_call: TRBV5-6
j_call: TRBJ2-4
cdr3_aa: CASSLAALPRVQYF

v_call: TRBV11-3
j_call: TRBJ2-7
cdr3_aa: CASSSLPGGLGRSYEQYF

v_call: TRBV7-3
j_call: TRBJ2-5
cdr3_aa: CASSFQTGAEETQYF

v_call: TRBV20-1
j_call: TRBJ2-5
cdr3_aa: CSAPPGGSLETQYF

v_call: TRBV5-6
j_call: TRBJ2-7
cdr3_aa: CASSPRMWGNWPYEQYF

v_call: TRBV7-9
j_call: TRBJ2-1
cdr3_aa: CASSLARGRYNEQFF

v_call: TRBV4-2
j_call: TRBJ2-1
cdr3_aa: CASSHPGLANNERFF

v_call: TRBV9
j_call: TRBJ2-5
cdr3_aa: CASTQSGTRTETQYF

v_call: TRBV10-3
j_call: TRBJ2-1
cdr3_aa: CAISEGSEQFF

v_call: TRBV6-2/TRBV6-3
j_call: TRBJ2-1
cdr3_aa: CASSPLGSGGQFF

v_call: TRBV7-2
j_call: TRBJ2-6
cdr3_aa: CASSGQGAGANVLTF

v_call: TRBV13
j_call: TRBJ2-3
cdr3_aa: CASSPYGRNTDTQYF

v_call: TRBV20-1
j_call: TRBJ2-5
cdr3_aa: CSARLADNEQYF

v_call: TRBV7-9
j_call: TRBJ2-3
cdr3_aa: CASSSYRLAHTDTQYF

v_call: TRBV20-1
j_call: TRBJ2-5
cdr3_aa: CSARVGGPETQYF

v_call: TRBV7-9
j_call: TRBJ2-7
cdr3_aa: CASSLGLGAEQYF

v_call: TRBV5-1
j_call: TRBJ1-1
cdr3_aa: CASSPTGAPTGTEAFF

v_call: TRBV5-1
j_call: TRBJ2-2
cdr3_aa: CASSFVPGRTGELFF

v_call: TRBV20-1
j_call: TRBJ2-3
cdr3_aa: CSAISAGATDTQCF

v_call: TRBV18
j_call: TRBJ1-5
cdr3_aa: CASSPGQGFNQPQHF

v_call: TRBV3-1
j_call: TRBJ2-3
cdr3_aa: CASSQEGGRGLGSTDTQYF

v_call: TRBV12-3/TRBV12-4
j_call: TRBJ2-5
cdr3_aa: CASSLSGGGGETQYF

v_call: TRBV21-1
j_call: TRBJ2-3
cdr3_aa: CASSHQQRDTDTQYF

v_call: TRBV2
j_call: TRBJ2-7
cdr3_aa: CASSPSMGNEQYF

v_call: TRBV12-3/TRBV12-4
j_call: TRBJ2-5
cdr3_aa: CASSSTTYPGSEQYF

v_call: TRBV12-3/TRBV12-4
j_call: TRBJ1-5
cdr3_aa: CASREQGVGNQPQHF